This T cell receptor (beta chain) was obtained from a study of cytomegalovirus exposure and HLA in healthy donors. Notes on the study in general: TCR beta chains numbering under 200 were designated cytomegalovirus-associated. Indistinguishable V segments, including TRBV6-2 and TRBV6-3, were excluded.

Details on this clone: Its antigen is currently unknown.

The PCR ran on 60 Vbeta and 13 Jbeta primers. TCRdb's table, derived via immunoSEQ multiplex PCR, lists solely in-frame clones and lacks some. The data hold around 160,000 clones, with roughly 80% observed a single time. The length of the CDR3 is 13 residues. The germline CDR1 and CDR2 sequences are MDHEN and SYDVKM. V was pared by 3 bases and J by 10 bases, with 6 bases of the junction left unmatched. This rearrangement joins TRBV28 to TRBJ2-3; 8 nucleotides agree with TRBD1. The sequence came from a man in his forties or fifties in good health and CMV-seropositive. The source material was PBMCs. In DNA form, the CDR3 reads TGTGCCAGCAGTTTCCAGGGGGCTTGGCCGCAGTATTTT. Translation gives CASSFQGAWPQYF.